This T cell receptor (beta chain) is from a study of blood T cells in healthy people across ages. Researchers collected approximately 9.9 milliliters of peripheral blood from every single donor. Points from the study as a whole: Measured against age, TCR beta diversity per million T cells decreased in a roughly linear manner. Researchers deemed the diversity estimates from one million T cells underestimates.

Points on this clonotype: Its antigen is undetermined. With a much larger clone just one base away, this may be a read error.

The CDR3 runs to 13 residues. Germline lookup yields CDR1 SGHTA and CDR2 FQGNSA. With 3 bases removed from V and 13 bases from J, the gap between germline ends came to 19 bases. With a J-beta primer mix and a sample-barcoded 5' primer, a second PCR ran about 6 to 11 cycles. Each CDR3 protein gets one entry after TCRdb re-called the 5' RACE reads with MiXCR. The table lists 650,000 to 1,000,000 distinct CDR3 sequences, around 36% of them singletons, with under 15% in the top ten. The chain joins TRBV7-2 to TRBJ2-7; no definite D call. This TCR was recovered from a young man in good health. Sample: blood. Here the CDR3 DNA reads TGTGCCAGCAGCTTCGGTAGGGTAGAGACCCATTACTTC. It encodes CASSFGRVETHYF.